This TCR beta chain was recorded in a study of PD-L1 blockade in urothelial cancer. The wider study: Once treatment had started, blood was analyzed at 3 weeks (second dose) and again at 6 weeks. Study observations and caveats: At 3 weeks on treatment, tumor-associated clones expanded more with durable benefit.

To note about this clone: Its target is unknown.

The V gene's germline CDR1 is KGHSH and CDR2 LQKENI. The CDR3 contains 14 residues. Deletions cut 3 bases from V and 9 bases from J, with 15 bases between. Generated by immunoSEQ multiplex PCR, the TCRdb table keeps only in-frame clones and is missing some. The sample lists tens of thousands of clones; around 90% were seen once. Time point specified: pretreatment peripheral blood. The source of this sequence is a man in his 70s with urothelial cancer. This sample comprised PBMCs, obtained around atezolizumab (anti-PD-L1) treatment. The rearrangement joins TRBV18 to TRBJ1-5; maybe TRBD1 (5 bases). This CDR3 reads CASSPQGSFRPQHF. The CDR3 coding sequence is TGTGCCAGCTCACCTCAGGGTTCCTTTCGGCCCCAGCATTTT.